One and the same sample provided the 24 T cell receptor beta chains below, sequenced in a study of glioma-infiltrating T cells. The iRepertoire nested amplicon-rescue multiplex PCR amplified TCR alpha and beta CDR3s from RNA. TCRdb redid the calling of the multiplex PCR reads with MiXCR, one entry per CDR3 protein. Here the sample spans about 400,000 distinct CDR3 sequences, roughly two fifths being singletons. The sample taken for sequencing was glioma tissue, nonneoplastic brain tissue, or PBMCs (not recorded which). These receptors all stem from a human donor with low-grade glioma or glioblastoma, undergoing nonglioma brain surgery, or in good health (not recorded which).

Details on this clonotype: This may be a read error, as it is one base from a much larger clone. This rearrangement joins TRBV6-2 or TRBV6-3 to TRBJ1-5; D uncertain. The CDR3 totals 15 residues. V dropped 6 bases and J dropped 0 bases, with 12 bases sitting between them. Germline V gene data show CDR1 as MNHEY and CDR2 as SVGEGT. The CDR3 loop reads CASSPSGLSNQPQHF. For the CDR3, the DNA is TGTGCCAGCAGCCCGAGTGGGCTTAGCAATCAGCCCCAGCATTTT.

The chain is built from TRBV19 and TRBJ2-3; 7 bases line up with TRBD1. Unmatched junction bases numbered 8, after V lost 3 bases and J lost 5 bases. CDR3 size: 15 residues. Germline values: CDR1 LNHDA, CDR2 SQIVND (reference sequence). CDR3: CASSIYTGAGDTQYF. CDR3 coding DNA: TGTGCCAGTAGTATCTACACAGGGGCTGGAGATACGCAGTATTTT.

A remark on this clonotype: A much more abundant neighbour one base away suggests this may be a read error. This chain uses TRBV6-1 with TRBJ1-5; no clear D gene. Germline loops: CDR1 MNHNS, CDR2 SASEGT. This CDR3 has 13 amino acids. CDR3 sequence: CASSGDSNRPQHF. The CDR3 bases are TGCGCCAGCAGTGGGGATAGCAATCGGCCCCAGCATTTT.

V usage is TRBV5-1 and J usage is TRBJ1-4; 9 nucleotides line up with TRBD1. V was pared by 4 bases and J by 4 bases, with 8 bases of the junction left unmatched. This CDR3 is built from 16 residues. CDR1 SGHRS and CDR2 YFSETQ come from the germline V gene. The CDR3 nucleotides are TGCGCCAGCAGCGCGGGGACAGGGCGTGATAATGAAAAACTGTTTTTT. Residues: CASSAGTGRDNEKLFF.

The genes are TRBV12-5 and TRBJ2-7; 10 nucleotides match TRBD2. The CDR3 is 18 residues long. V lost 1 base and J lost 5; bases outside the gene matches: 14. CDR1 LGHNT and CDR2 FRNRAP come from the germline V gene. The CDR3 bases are TGTGCTAGTGGTTTGGCGAAAAGCGGGAGGGCCGCAGTCGACGAGCAGTACTTC. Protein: CASGLAKSGRAAVDEQYF. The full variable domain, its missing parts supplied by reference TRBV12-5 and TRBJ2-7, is DARVTQTPRHKVTEMGQEVTMRCQPILGHNTVFWYRQTMMQGLELLAYFRNRAPLDDSGMPKDRFSAEMPDATLATLKIQPSEPRDSAVYFCASGLAKSGRAAVDEQYFGPGTRLTVT.

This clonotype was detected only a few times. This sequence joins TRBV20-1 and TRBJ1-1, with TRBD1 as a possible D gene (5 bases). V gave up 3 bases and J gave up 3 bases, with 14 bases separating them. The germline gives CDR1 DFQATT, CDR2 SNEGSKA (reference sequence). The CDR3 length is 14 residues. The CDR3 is CSARMGPTDTEAFF. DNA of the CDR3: TGCAGTGCTAGGATGGGACCCACTGACACTGAAGCTTTCTTT.

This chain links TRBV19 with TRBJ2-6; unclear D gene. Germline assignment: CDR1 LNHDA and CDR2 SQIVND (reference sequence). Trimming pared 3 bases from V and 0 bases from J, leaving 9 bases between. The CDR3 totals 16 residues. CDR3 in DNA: TGTGCCAGTAGTATCACTGGGGTCTCTGGGGCCAACGTCCTGACTTTC. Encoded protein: CASSITGVSGANVLTF.

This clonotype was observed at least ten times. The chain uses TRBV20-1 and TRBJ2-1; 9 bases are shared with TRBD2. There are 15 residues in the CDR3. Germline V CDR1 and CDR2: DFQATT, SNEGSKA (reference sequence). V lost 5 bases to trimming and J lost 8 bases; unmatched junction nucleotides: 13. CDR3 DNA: TGCAGTGCTGTCCCCCTAGCGGGATCCGGGGATGAGCAGTTCTTC. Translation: CSAVPLAGSGDEQFF.

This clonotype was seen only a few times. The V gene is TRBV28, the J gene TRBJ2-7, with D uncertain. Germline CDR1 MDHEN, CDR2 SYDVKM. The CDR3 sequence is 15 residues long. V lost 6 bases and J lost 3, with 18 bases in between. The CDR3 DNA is TGTGCCAGCAGATCCGACCCTCTTACCCACTACGAGCAGTACTTC. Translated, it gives CASRSDPLTHYEQYF.

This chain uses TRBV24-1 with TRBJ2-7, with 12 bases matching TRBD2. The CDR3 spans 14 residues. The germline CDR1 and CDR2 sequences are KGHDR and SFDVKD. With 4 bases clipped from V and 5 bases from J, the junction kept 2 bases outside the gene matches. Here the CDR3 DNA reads TGTGCCACCAGTGACCGACTAGCGGGAGACGAGCAGTACTTC. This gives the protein CATSDRLAGDEQYF.

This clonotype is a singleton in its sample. The CDR3 DNA sequence: TGTGCCAGCAGCTTGGGAAATAGCTCCTACAATGAGCAGTTCTTC. Protein sequence: CASSLGNSSYNEQFF. The genes are TRBV11-1 and TRBJ2-1; D remains unclear. Between the trimmed V and J ends, which lost 3 bases and 0 bases, there was a span of 9 bases. This CDR3 contains 15 residues. Germline CDR1 is SGHAT and CDR2 is FQDESV (reference sequence).

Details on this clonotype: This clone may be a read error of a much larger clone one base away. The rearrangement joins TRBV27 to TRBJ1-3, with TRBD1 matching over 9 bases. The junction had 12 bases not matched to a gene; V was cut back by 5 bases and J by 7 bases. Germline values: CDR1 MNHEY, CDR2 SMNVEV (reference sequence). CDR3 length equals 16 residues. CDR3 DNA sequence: TGTGCCAGCAGTACCATGGGCGGGACAGGGAGGAACACCATATATTTT. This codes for CASSTMGGTGRNTIYF.

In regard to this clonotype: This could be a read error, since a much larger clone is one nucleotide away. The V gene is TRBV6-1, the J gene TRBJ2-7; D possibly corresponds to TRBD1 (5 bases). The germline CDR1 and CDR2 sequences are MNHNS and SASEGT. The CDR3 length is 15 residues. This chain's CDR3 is CASSLRVAGSYGQYF. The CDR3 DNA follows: TGTGCCAGCAGCCTCAGGGTTGCTGGGTCCTACGGGCAGTACTTC.

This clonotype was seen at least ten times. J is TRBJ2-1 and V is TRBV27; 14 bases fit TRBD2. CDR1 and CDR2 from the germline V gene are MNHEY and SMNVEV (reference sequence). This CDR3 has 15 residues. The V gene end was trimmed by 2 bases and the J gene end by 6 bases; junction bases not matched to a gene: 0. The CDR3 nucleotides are TGTGCCAGCAGTTTAGGGACTAGCGGGAGCAATGAGCAGTTCTTC. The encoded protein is CASSLGTSGSNEQFF.

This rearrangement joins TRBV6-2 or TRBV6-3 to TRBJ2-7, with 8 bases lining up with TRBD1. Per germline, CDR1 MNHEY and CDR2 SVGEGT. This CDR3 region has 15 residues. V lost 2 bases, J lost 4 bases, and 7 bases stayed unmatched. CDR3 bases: TGTGCCAGCAGTTACCGGAGGGACAGGAAATACGAGCAGTACTTC. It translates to CASSYRRDRKYEQYF.

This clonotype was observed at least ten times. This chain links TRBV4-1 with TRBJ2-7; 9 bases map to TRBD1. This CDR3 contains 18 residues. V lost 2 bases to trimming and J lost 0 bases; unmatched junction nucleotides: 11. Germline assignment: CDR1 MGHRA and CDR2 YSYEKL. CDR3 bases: TGCGCCAGCAGCCAATCAAACACAGGGGGCTGGAGCTCCTACGAGCAGTACTTC. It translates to CASSQSNTGGWSSYEQYF.

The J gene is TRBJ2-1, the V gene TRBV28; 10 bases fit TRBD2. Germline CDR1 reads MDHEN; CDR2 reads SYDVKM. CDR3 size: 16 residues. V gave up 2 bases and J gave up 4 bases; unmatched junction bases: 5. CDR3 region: CASSLPGLAAYNEQFF. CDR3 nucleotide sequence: TGTGCCAGCAGTTTACCTGGACTAGCGGCTTACAATGAGCAGTTCTTC.

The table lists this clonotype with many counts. In nucleotides, the CDR3 is TGTGCCAGCAGTTACGGACGGATTCAGCCCCAGCATTTT. Amino acid sequence: CASSYGRIQPQHF. The rearrangement joins TRBV28 to TRBJ1-5; D ambiguous. This CDR3 is 13 amino acids long. Germline loops: CDR1 MDHEN, CDR2 SYDVKM. Trimming took off 4 bases at V and 6 bases at J, with 10 bases between the two ends.

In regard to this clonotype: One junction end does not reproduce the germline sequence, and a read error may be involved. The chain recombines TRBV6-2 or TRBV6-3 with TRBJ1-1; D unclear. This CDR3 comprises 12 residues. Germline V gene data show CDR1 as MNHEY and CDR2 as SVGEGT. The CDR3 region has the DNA TGTGCCAGCAGTTCCTTGGGCACTGAAGCTTTATTT. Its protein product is CASSSLGTEALF.

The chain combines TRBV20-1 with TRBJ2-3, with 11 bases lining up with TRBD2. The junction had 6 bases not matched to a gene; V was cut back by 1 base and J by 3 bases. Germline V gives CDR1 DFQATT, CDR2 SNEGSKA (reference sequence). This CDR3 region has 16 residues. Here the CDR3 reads CSARGGSGRVTDTQYF. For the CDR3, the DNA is TGCAGTGCTAGAGGCGGTAGCGGGAGGGTGACAGATACGCAGTATTTT.

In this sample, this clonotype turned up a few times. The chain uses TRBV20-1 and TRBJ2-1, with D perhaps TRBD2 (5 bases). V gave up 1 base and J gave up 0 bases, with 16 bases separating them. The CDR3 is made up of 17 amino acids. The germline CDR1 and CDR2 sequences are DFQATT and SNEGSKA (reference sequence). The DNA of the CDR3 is TGCAGTGCTAGAGTCCACGGGGAGCGGAGCTCCTACAATGAGCAGTTCTTC. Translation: CSARVHGERSSYNEQFF.

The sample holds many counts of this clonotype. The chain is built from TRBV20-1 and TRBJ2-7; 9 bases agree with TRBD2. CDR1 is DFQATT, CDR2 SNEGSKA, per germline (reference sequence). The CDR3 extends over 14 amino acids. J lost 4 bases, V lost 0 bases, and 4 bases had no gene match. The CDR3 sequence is CSAREPSGVYEQYF. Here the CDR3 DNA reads TGCAGTGCTAGAGAACCTAGCGGGGTTTACGAGCAGTACTTC.

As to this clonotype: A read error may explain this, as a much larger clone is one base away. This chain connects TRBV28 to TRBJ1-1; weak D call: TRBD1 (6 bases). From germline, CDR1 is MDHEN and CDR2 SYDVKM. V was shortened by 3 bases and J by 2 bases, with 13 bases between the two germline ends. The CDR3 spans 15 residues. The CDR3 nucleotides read TGTGCCAGCAGTTTTCTCGGCAGGGGAAACACTGAAGCTTTCTTT. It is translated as CASSFLGRGNTEAFF.

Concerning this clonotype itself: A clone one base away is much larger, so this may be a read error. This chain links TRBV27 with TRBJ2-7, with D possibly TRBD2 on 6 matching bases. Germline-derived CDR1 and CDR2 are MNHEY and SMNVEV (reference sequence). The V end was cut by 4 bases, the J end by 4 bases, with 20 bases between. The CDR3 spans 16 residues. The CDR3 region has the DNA TGTGCCAGCAGTTCCCCCTCTAGCGCGAGAGGATACGAGCAGTACTTC. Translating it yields CASSSPSSARGYEQYF.